This T cell receptor (beta chain) was identified during a study of radiation and T cells in renal cell carcinoma. Study overall: Nephrectomy followed 15 Gy stereotactic body radiation by 4 weeks. Study-wide findings and caveats: From baseline, blood top tumor clonotypes peaked at 2 weeks post-radiation.

Measured with immunoSEQ multiplex PCR; TCRdb has only the in-frame clones, and not every one. The data contain around 160,000 clones, 88% of them singletons. To note about this clone: No antigen is known for it.

Germline values: CDR1 SGDLS, CDR2 YYNGEE. This CDR3 is built from 18 residues. Trimming took 4 bases from V and 0 from J, leaving 22 bases between them. Time point of the sample: baseline pretreatment blood. The treatment was: 15 Gy SBRT to primary tumor, nephrectomy 4 weeks later. Serial blood draws occurred at baseline and 2 and 4 weeks post-SBRT. The chain is built from TRBV9 and TRBJ1-2; the D gene is possibly TRBD1 (5 bases). The specimen comprised blood, sampled from a patient whose treatment included radiotherapy and nephrectomy. The origin of this receptor is a woman in her 70s with renal cell carcinoma. The CDR3, as DNA: TGTGCCAGCAGCCCAAGTAGGGGAGAAGTAGTAGCTAACTATGGCTACACCTTC. Translated: CASSPSRGEVVANYGYTF. Based on the CDR3 plus reference TRBV9 and TRBJ1-2, the full variable domain is DSGVTQTPKHLITATGQRVTLRCSPRSGDLSVYWYQQSLDQGLQFLIQYYNGEERAKGNILERFSAQQFPDLHSELNLSSLELGDSALYFCASSPSRGEVVANYGYTFGSGTRLTVV.